Sequencing of this TCR beta chain was carried out in a study of identical twins. The study, taken as a whole, reports: With abundant cord blood beta clonotypes, insertions were fewer; memory repertoires showed no such pattern.

CDR1 is SGHTA and CDR2 is FQGTGA in the germline V gene. The CDR3 is made up of 15 amino acids. J gave up 6 bases and V 3 bases, and 4 bases lay outside the gene matches. Healthy Caucasians alone served as donors. This clonotype occurred many times. Its antigen is unknown. Template switching added a universal primer binding site, and final cDNA carried unique molecular identifiers. Using its own MiXCR run on the 5' RACE reads, TCRdb lists one record per CDR3 protein. The data show a few hundred thousand distinct CDR3 sequences, 9.5% to 10% seen once. These same records also appear under a second study, on yellow fever vaccine responses in identical twins.

The sequenced sample consisted of PBMCs. This clonotype was obtained from a woman between 18 and 29 years old in good health. The V gene is TRBV7-3, the J gene TRBJ2-3; 12 bases agree with TRBD2. CDR3 in amino acids: CASSFTSGGPDTQYF. The CDR3 DNA reads as TGTGCCAGCAGCTTCACTAGCGGGGGGCCGGATACGCAGTATTTT.